A single sample is the source of the 18 T cell receptor beta chains below, sequenced in a study of T cell repertoires in cytomegalovirus infection. TCRdb reprocessed the reads via MiXCR and lists one record per CDR3 protein. This sample has approximately 990,000 distinct CDR3 sequences, with less than 35% found just once. Antigen specificity for these receptors is unknown. The sequencing used cultured CD8+ T cells from PBMCs, collected from culture after CMV antigen stimulation. All receptors come from a human donor in good health (CMV status not recorded). Some clones in this sample may be carry-over from other donors' samples.

This clonotype has a single count. One end of the junction does not line up with germline, which may come from a read error. The rearrangement links TRBV2 to TRBJ2-7; maybe TRBD2 (6 bases). Germline loops: CDR1 SNHLY, CDR2 FYNNEI. There are 12 residues in the CDR3. The CDR3 loop reads CANSGGVFEQYF. The CDR3 nucleotides are TGTGCCAACAGTGGAGGGGTTTTTGAGCAGTACTTC.

The chain employs TRBV2 and TRBJ2-2; 7 positions agree with TRBD1. Germline loops: CDR1 SNHLY, CDR2 FYNNEI. The CDR3 sequence is 12 residues long. The J segment lost 3 bases and the V segment lost 11 bases, leaving 3 bases of the junction unmatched. As DNA, the CDR3 is TGTGCCGGGACAGTTTACACCGGGGAGCTGTTTTTT. Translation gives CAGTVYTGELFF.

This clonotype was picked up many times. A read error may produce the germline difference seen at one junction end. V usage is TRBV7-7 and J usage is TRBJ2-1; no clear D gene. The CDR3 covers 16 residues. Germline V lookup: CDR1 SSHAT, CDR2 FNYEAQ (reference sequence). The CDR3 region has the DNA TGTGCTAGCAGCTTAGAACACGCCTCAACCTACAATGAGCAGTTCTTC. Its translation: CASSLEHASTYNEQFF.

This clonotype was counted between two and nine times. This rearrangement joins TRBV7-6 to TRBJ2-7; D is possibly TRBD1 (6 bases). The length of the CDR3 is 15 residues. Trimming pared 1 base from V and 4 bases from J, leaving 14 bases between. CDR1 SGHVS and CDR2 FNYEAQ come from the germline V gene. CDR3 protein: CASSLVRGQSYEQYF. As DNA, the CDR3 is TGTGCCAGCAGCTTAGTCAGGGGCCAATCATACGAGCAGTACTTC.

This chain uses TRBV20-1 with TRBJ1-6, with D maybe TRBD1 (5 bases). Looked up from germline, CDR1 is DFQATT and CDR2 is SNEGSKA (reference sequence). The CDR3 consists of 14 residues. Between the trimmed V and J ends, which lost 4 bases and 7 bases, there was a span of 14 bases. The CDR3 DNA follows: TGCAGTGCTAAGATCAGGGAAGGGAATTCACCCCTCCACTTT. It is translated as CSAKIREGNSPLHF.

The J gene is TRBJ2-1, the V gene TRBV7-3; 10 nucleotides align to TRBD1. CDR3 length: 16 residues. Germline CDR1 SGHTA, CDR2 FQGTGA. V was clipped by 7 bases and J by 6 bases; unmatched bases: 12. This CDR3 is CASTYISGQGFNEQFF. DNA for the CDR3: TGTGCCAGCACCTATATATCGGGACAGGGGTTCAATGAGCAGTTCTTC.

This clonotype was detected a few times. This chain uses TRBV29-1 with TRBJ1-1, with D possibly being TRBD1 (5 bases). CDR1 and CDR2 from the germline V gene are SQVTM and ANQGSEA. Trimming left V 8 bases short and J 5 bases short, with 12 bases between. There are 11 residues in the CDR3. The CDR3 nucleotides read TGCAGCCTTAATTGGGGGACTGAAGCTTTCTTT. It codes for CSLNWGTEAFF.

V is TRBV2 and J is TRBJ2-1; 10 positions match TRBD2. CDR1 SNHLY and CDR2 FYNNEI come from the germline V gene. CDR3 size: 18 residues. The V segment lost 11 bases and the J segment 0 bases; nucleotides outside the gene matches: 16. CDR3 amino acids: CAGGNPTSGRSSYNEQFF. DNA for the CDR3: TGTGCCGGAGGAAACCCGACTAGCGGGCGTAGCTCCTACAATGAGCAGTTCTTC.

This clonotype has more than one count but fewer than ten. V gene TRBV4-1 combines with J gene TRBJ2-3, with 15 positions matching TRBD2. V trimming: 3 bases; J trimming: 0 bases; junction bases outside the gene matches: 7. Germline lookup yields CDR1 MGHRA and CDR2 YSYEKL. CDR3 size: 19 residues. The DNA for the CDR3 is TGCGCCAGCAGCCATCCCGGGACTAGCGGGGGGCAGAGCACAGATACGCAGTATTTT. It codes for CASSHPGTSGGQSTDTQYF.

This clonotype has just a few counts. The rearrangement uses TRBV12-3 or TRBV12-4 and TRBJ2-5, with TRBD2 matching over 11 bases. V dropped 7 bases and J dropped 9; count of bases not matched to a gene: 13. This CDR3 region has 15 residues. CDR3 in amino acids: CASTSRGLAGGPQYF. DNA of the CDR3: TGTGCCAGCACCTCAAGGGGGCTAGCGGGGGGACCCCAGTACTTC.

The sample holds many counts of this clonotype. The chain uses TRBV7-6 and TRBJ2-1; 7 bases match TRBD1. This CDR3 has 18 amino acids. Germline-derived CDR1 and CDR2 are SGHVS and FNYEAQ. After removal of 3 bases from V and 2 bases from J, the junction contained 13 bases not matched to a gene. In DNA, the CDR3 is TGTGCCAGCAGCTTTGGGACAGAAGGAGGCTTGCCCTACAATGAGCAGTTCTTC. Translation gives CASSFGTEGGLPYNEQFF.

In this sample, this clonotype turned up once. This chain uses TRBV19 with TRBJ1-1; D is perhaps TRBD1 (6 bases). CDR1 is LNHDA, CDR2 SQIVND, per germline (reference sequence). V lost 5 bases to trimming and J lost 8 bases, with 12 bases between them. The CDR3 extends over 12 amino acids. The CDR3 reads CASSGNREEAFF. CDR3 DNA: TGTGCCAGTAGTGGGAACAGGGAAGAAGCTTTCTTT.

V gene TRBV12-3 or TRBV12-4 combines with J gene TRBJ1-2, with D unclear. The CDR3 extends over 13 amino acids. Trimming cost V 6 bases and J 4 bases, with 12 bases left between them. In nucleotides, the CDR3 is TGTGCCAGCAGGGGCGGGGTGGGCTATGGCTACACCTTC. Amino acid sequence: CASRGGVGYGYTF.

This clonotype has a handful of counts. V is TRBV6-6 and J is TRBJ2-7, with 7 bases that match TRBD1. This CDR3 is built from 15 residues. The trim removed 6 bases at V and 7 bases at J, leaving 15 bases unmatched. Per the germline V gene, CDR1 is MNHNY and CDR2 is SVGAGI (reference sequence). The CDR3 DNA sequence: TGTGCCAGCAGCGCGAGCTGGGACAGAGGTGAGGAGCAGTACGTC. Amino acids: CASSASWDRGEEQYV.

J is TRBJ2-7 and V is TRBV4-1; D gene unclear. The CDR3 consists of 13 residues. The germline V gene encodes CDR1 MGHRA and CDR2 YSYEKL. V gave up 1 base and J gave up 5 bases, with 9 bases separating them. CDR3 nucleotide sequence: TGCGCCAGCAGCCAAGGTTTAGACGACGAGCAGTACTTC. Its protein product is CASSQGLDDEQYF.

This clonotype was counted between two and nine times. The rearrangement uses TRBV6-1 and TRBJ2-5; maybe TRBD2 (6 bases). This CDR3 is built from 13 residues. V was pared by 4 bases and J by 5 bases, with 11 bases between. Germline V gene sequence: CDR1 MNHNS, CDR2 SASEGT. The CDR3 sequence: CASSGLVAETQYF. CDR3 nucleotide sequence: TGTGCCAGCAGTGGACTAGTAGCGGAGACCCAGTACTTC.

This clonotype was counted only a few times. The chain joins TRBV7-9 to TRBJ1-6; D may be TRBD1 (6 bases). The CDR3 totals 15 residues. Germline V gene sequence: CDR1 SEHNR, CDR2 FQNEAQ (reference sequence). V shed 4 bases and J shed 10 bases, with 17 bases lying between them. DNA of the CDR3: TGTGCCAGCAGCTCCACAACAGGGTTGGGGTCACCCCTCCACTTT. This gives the protein CASSSTTGLGSPLHF.

This chain uses TRBV19 with TRBJ2-6; 8 bases agree with TRBD1. J was trimmed by 2 bases and V by 4 bases; bases with no gene match: 4. Germline V gene data show CDR1 as LNHDA and CDR2 as SQIVND (reference sequence). This CDR3 region has 16 residues. For the CDR3, the DNA is TGTGCCAGTAGTACGTCAGGGGGCGCTGGGGCCAACGTCCTGACTTTC. Its translation is CASSTSGGAGANVLTF.